What follows describes a single TCR beta chain. This sample was included in a study of blood T cell repertoires in COVID-19. At the level of the study: Acute-phase and convalescent COVID-19 samples originated in the United States, Italy and Spain. From T cells, B-cell-depleted T cells, or PBMCs came the material, which was cDNA or gDNA.

Original processing notes: Amplification from reference gene primers served as the basis for estimated nucleated cell counts. Profiled with immunoSEQ multiplex PCR; TCRdb holds only in-frame clones, not every one. That table furnishes V, J and clone size, whereas the DNA furnished D and trimming. This sample has hundreds of thousands of clones, with approximately 85% found just once. Sequenced: peripheral blood. This TCR was sampled from a man between 18 and 29 years old with active or convalescent COVID-19.

Here the CDR3 reads CASSPGRDIEAFF. CDR3 coding DNA: TGCGCCAGCAGCCCAGGACGGGACATTGAAGCTTTCTTT. The rearrangement uses TRBV5-1 and TRBJ1-1; the D gene is possibly TRBD1 (6 bases). The V end lost 4 bases, the J end lost 7 bases, and 14 bases lay between the germline ends. This CDR3 has 13 residues. The germline gives CDR1 SGHRS, CDR2 YFSETQ.